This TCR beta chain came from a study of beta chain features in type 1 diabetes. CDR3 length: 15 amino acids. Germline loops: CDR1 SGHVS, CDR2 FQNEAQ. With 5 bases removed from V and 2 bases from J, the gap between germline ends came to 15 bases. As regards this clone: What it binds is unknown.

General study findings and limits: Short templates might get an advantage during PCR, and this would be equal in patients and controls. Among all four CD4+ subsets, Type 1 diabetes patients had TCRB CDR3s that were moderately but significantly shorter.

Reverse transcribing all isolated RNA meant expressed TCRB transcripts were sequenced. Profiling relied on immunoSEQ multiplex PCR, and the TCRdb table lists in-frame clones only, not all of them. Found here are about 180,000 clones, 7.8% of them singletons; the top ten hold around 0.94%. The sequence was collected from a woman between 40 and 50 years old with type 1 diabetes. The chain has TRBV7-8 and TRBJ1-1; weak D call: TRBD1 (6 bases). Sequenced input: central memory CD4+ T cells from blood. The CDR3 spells CASSPGTRINTEAFF. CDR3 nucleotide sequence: TGTGCCAGCAGCCCCGGGACACGGATTAACACTGAAGCTTTCTTT.